This T cell receptor (beta chain) was observed in a study of cytomegalovirus exposure and HLA in healthy donors. About the research overall: A subsequent analysis reported that the 95 to 150 validation repertoires were produced on the same platform that had also been used for the 666 first-cohort repertoires.

CDR1 is SGDLS, CDR2 YYNGEE, per germline. The CDR3 has 14 amino acids. V lost 0 bases and J 4 bases, leaving 11 bases between the germline ends. Study conclusions and caveats: Most sequenced TCRs were rare (though some public TCRs occurred in many donors).

Concerning this clone: Antigen unknown.

Repertoires were generated with immunoSEQ multiplex PCR, while TCRdb's copy carries only in-frame clones and drops some. The table includes about 180,000 clones, 75% to 90% detected once. Separation from the roughly 670-subject first cohort characterized the approximately 130-subject validation cohort, to which the donors belonged. The sequence was collected from a man younger than 30 in good health and CMV-seropositive. This sequence joins TRBV9 and TRBJ2-7; D gene unclear. Sequences were obtained from PBMCs. For the CDR3, the DNA is TGTGCCAGCAGCGTAGGACTTGTCCCGTACGAGCAGTACTTC. The encoded protein is CASSVGLVPYEQYF.